This T cell receptor beta chain was retrieved from a study of blood T cell repertoires in COVID-19. For the study at large: Acute-phase and convalescent COVID-19 samples originated in the United States, Italy and Spain. Sources were T cells, B-cell-depleted T cells, or PBMCs; the material itself was cDNA or gDNA.

Worth noting for this clone: Other nucleotide sequences in the sample specify the same CDR3.

Germline V gene lookup returns CDR1 LNHDA and CDR2 SQIVND (reference sequence). J gave up 7 bases and V 5 bases, and 5 bases lay outside the gene matches. The length of the CDR3 is 13 residues. Study processing details: Nucleated cell number was recorded as an estimate derived from reference gene primer amplification. Assay: immunoSEQ multiplex PCR; the TCRdb copy retains only in-frame clones and omits some. The DNA was the basis for D and trimming; V, J and clone size are from that table. The sample holds fewer than 150,000 clones; over 75% are singletons and the top ten take more than 3.5%. Sequenced input: peripheral blood. This clonotype was sampled from a woman aged 60 to 75 with acute or convalescent COVID-19. The chain recombines TRBV19 with TRBJ1-5; 7 bases agree with TRBD1. Here the CDR3 DNA reads TGTGCCAGTAGTTCCAGGGGGAGCCAGCCCCAGCATTTT. Protein sequence: CASSSRGSQPQHF.